The 10 T cell receptor beta chains below all came from one sample that was sequenced in a study of glioma-infiltrating T cells after dendritic cell vaccination (TCRdb year 2016). Libraries were made using the immunoSEQ multiplex PCR assay. What TCRdb holds here is the immuneACCESS table cut down to in-frame rearrangements. Part of the clones is not present; checked against another copy, under half of the missing clones reflect an unresolved V gene, and the others are unexplained. The table for this sample lists some 70,000 clones; 75% to 90% of them were counted only once. The leading ten clones occupy about 10% of the sample. Sequencing used blood, obtained before dendritic cell vaccination. The receptors shown here come from a human donor with glioblastoma.

The J gene is TRBJ2-7, the V gene TRBV5-1; tentative D call: TRBD2 (5 bases). Trimming pared 2 bases from V and 3 bases from J, leaving 21 bases between. CDR3 size: 17 residues. Germline V gives CDR1 SGHRS, CDR2 YFSETQ. In DNA, the CDR3 is TGCGCCAGCAGCTTTACGGGCGAGGGCAGGCCTGGCTACGAGCAGTACTTC. This encodes CASSFTGEGRPGYEQYF.

For the CDR3, the DNA is TGTGCCAGCAAGACAGGGACTAGCGGGGGGGTCCAAGAGTTCTTC. Its protein is CASKTGTSGGVQEFF. This sequence joins TRBV2 and TRBJ2-1; the match to TRBD2 covers 16 bases. V was pared by 7 bases and J by 14 bases, with 11 bases of the junction left unmatched. The germline gives CDR1 SNHLY, CDR2 FYNNEI. The CDR3 sequence is 15 residues long. The whole variable domain, remainder taken from reference TRBV2 and TRBJ2-1, is EPEVTQTPSHQVTQMGQEVILRCVPISNHLYFYWYRQILGQKVEFLVSFYNNEISEKSEIFDDQFSVERPDGSNFTLKIRSTKLEDSAMYFCASKTGTSGGVQEFFGPGTRLTVL.

The rearrangement joins TRBV4-1 to TRBJ2-1; no clear D gene. CDR1 and CDR2 from the germline V gene are MGHRA and YSYEKL. Trimming shortened V by 4 bases and J by 9 bases, and 7 bases separated the two germline ends. This CDR3 is 11 amino acids long. The CDR3 nucleotides read TGCGCCAGCAGCCTGTCGGGTGAGCAGTTCTTC. Translating gives CASSLSGEQFF.

The J gene is TRBJ2-7, the V gene TRBV4-1, with D possibly being TRBD2 (5 bases). The CDR3 length is 15 residues. Germline loops: CDR1 MGHRA, CDR2 YSYEKL. The V and J ends lost 4 bases and 1 base respectively, with 14 bases between them. CDR3 in amino acids: CASSLRTGGSYEQYF. The CDR3, as DNA: TGCGCCAGCAGCCTCCGGACTGGAGGTTCCTACGAGCAGTACTTC.

This clone was detected a few times. The chain has TRBV19 and TRBJ1-2; the D gene is possibly TRBD1 (5 bases). The V and J ends lost 1 base and 4 bases respectively, with 10 bases between them. The CDR3 is 14 amino acids. Germline V lookup: CDR1 LNHDA, CDR2 SQIVND (reference sequence). CDR3 residues: CASSIGGGVYGYTF. The DNA for the CDR3 is TGTGCCAGTAGTATAGGTGGAGGGGTCTATGGCTACACCTTC.

The chain uses TRBV5-4 and TRBJ2-1; 11 nucleotides align to TRBD2. V shed 1 base, J shed 11 bases, and the junction held 2 bases outside the gene matches. CDR1 is SGHNT and CDR2 is YYREEE in the germline V gene (reference sequence). The CDR3 is 13 amino acids. Here the CDR3 DNA reads TGTGCCAGCAGCTTGACTAGCGGGGGAAAGCAGTTCTTC. It translates to CASSLTSGGKQFF. The entire variable domain, with the rest obtained from reference TRBV5-4 and TRBJ2-1, is as follows: ETGVTQSPTHLIKTRGQQVTLRCSSQSGHNTVSWYQQALGQGPQFIFQYYREEENGRGNFPPRFSGLQFPNYSSELNVNALELDDSALYLCASSLTSGGKQFFGPGTRLTVL.

The chain links TRBV13 to TRBJ2-7; D is unresolved. The CDR3 loop spans 13 amino acids. Trimming left V 3 bases short and J 0 bases short, with 6 bases between. Germline CDR1 and CDR2: PRHDT and FYEKMQ (reference sequence). The CDR3 loop is CASSLSVSYEQYF. Here the CDR3 DNA reads TGTGCCAGCAGCTTGAGTGTCTCCTACGAGCAGTACTTC.

In its sample, this clone was seen a few times. This rearrangement joins TRBV9 to TRBJ2-1, with TRBD2 identical over 9 bases. Germline V gene data show CDR1 as SGDLS and CDR2 as YYNGEE. This CDR3 spans 16 amino acids. V shed 0 bases and J 4 bases; nucleotides not matched to a gene: 5. The CDR3 DNA reads TGTGCCAGCAGCGTAGAGGCTAGCGGGGCATACAATGAGCAGTTCTTC. Protein sequence: CASSVEASGAYNEQFF.

This chain joins TRBV29-1 and TRBJ2-7; 12 bases fit TRBD2. CDR1 is SQVTM, CDR2 ANQGSEA, per germline. CDR3 length equals 12 residues. The V segment lost 5 bases and the J segment 7 bases; nucleotides outside the gene matches: 3. The CDR3, as DNA: TGCAGCGTTCAGACTAGCGGGGGAGAGCAGTACTTC. It yields the protein CSVQTSGGEQYF.

The rearrangement uses TRBV5-1 and TRBJ2-2, with TRBD2 matching 11 bases. Germline V gene lookup returns CDR1 SGHRS and CDR2 YFSETQ. Trimming removed 4 bases from V and 1 base from J; junction bases left unmatched: 3. The CDR3 has 16 residues. CDR3 sequence reads: CASSPTSGGNTGELFF. DNA for the CDR3: TGCGCCAGCAGCCCTACTAGCGGGGGGAACACCGGGGAGCTGTTTTTT.